The clone carrying this T cell receptor (beta chain) has a count of ten or more. The antigen remains undetermined. The library came from three nested PCR rounds adapted from ARM-PCR protocols. TCRdb reprocessed the multiplex PCR reads with MiXCR, giving one entry per CDR3 protein. The sample shows approximately 100,000 distinct CDR3 sequences, around three fifths of them seen only once. The data originate from a study of tumor and adjacent non-tumor tissue in lung cancer. Across the whole study: The cohort had approximately 13 adenocarcinoma, 2 squamous cell and 1 small cell patients. Samples averaged roughly 4.2 million productive TCRbeta reads each.

Germline V CDR1 and CDR2: KGHDR, SFDVKD. There are 15 residues in the CDR3. Trimming removed 5 bases from V and 1 base from J, with 10 bases in between. No cell sorting was done before RNA was extracted from the tissue. This non-tumor lung sample came from over 3 cm beyond the tumor edge. Findings of the study overall: TCR diversity was significantly greater in tumor than normal lung tissue. In normal lung, the top 100 clones were significantly more dominant than in tumor.

The specimen was distant non-tumor lung tissue. The rearrangement links TRBV24-1 to TRBJ2-2, with a tentative D call TRBD1 (5 bases). This receptor was taken from a man younger than 45 with non-small cell lung cancer. The CDR3 sequence is CATSVAGKNTGELFF. In nucleotides, the CDR3 is TGTGCCACCAGTGTGGCAGGGAAGAACACCGGGGAGCTGTTTTTT.